This TCR beta chain comes out of a study of beta chain features in type 1 diabetes. Study-wide results and caveats: Type 1 diabetes patients showed a moderate but significant shortening of TCRB CDR3s in all four CD4+ subsets.

The V end lost 1 base, the J end lost 2 bases, and 9 bases lay between the germline ends. Germline values: CDR1 SGHAT, CDR2 FQNNGV. There are 15 residues in the CDR3. Sequencing targeted expressed TCRB transcripts, as all isolated RNA had been reverse transcribed. Sequencing was performed with immunoSEQ multiplex PCR; in TCRdb, only in-frame clones are kept and a portion is missing. Among over 40,000 clones listed, roughly 68% were seen once. This clone has only a few counts. What it recognizes is unknown. The chain links TRBV11-2 to TRBJ2-1; D might be TRBD2 (5 bases). This TCR came from a woman in her late teens or twenties with type 1 diabetes. The sample taken for sequencing was Tregs from blood. The CDR3 DNA sequence: TGTGCCAGCAGCTTAGGAACGGGGACCTACAATGAGCAGTTCTTC. Protein: CASSLGTGTYNEQFF. Looking up the rest from reference TRBV11-2 and TRBJ2-1 gives the full variable domain: EAGVAQSPRYKIIEKRQSVAFWCNPISGHATLYWYQQILGQGPKLLIQFQNNGVVDDSQLPKDRFSAERLKGVDSTLKIQPAKLEDSAVYLCASSLGTGTYNEQFFGPGTRLTVL.